What follows are 17 T cell receptor beta chains derived from one specimen sequenced in a study of cytomegalovirus exposure and HLA in healthy donors. PCR amplification relied on 60 Vbeta primers (plus 13 Jbeta primers). Generated by immunoSEQ multiplex PCR, the TCRdb table keeps only in-frame clones and is missing some. This table lists around 58,000 clones. Input material: PBMCs. All receptors derive from a man aged 50 or older in good health and CMV-seropositive.

The genes are TRBV4-3 and TRBJ2-5; D is possibly TRBD2 (5 bases). CDR1 is LGHNA and CDR2 is YSLEER in the germline V gene. This CDR3 spans 14 amino acids. The V gene lost 0 bases and the J gene lost 7 bases, with 12 bases spanning the gap. CDR3 residues: CASSQDTAAGTQYF. The CDR3 DNA reads as TGCGCCAGCAGCCAAGATACCGCCGCGGGGACCCAGTACTTC.

Comments on this clone: The junction differs from germline at one of its ends, possibly a read error. The genes are TRBV2 and TRBJ1-1, with D perhaps matching TRBD1 (5 bases). CDR3 length: 14 amino acids. CDR1 is SNHLY, CDR2 FYNNEI, per germline. Here the CDR3 reads CASSEGREDTEDFF. The CDR3 DNA follows: TGTGCCAGCAGTGAAGGGAGAGAGGACACTGAAGATTTCTTT.

The chain joins TRBV30 to TRBJ2-7; 10 bases map to TRBD1. The V segment lost 4 bases and the J segment 7 bases; nucleotides outside the gene matches: 13. From germline, CDR1 is GTSNPN and CDR2 SVGIG (reference sequence). The CDR3 totals 15 residues. The CDR3 spells CAWTYRDRGLGEQYF. CDR3 nucleotides: TGTGCCTGGACTTATCGGGACAGGGGCTTGGGGGAGCAGTACTTC.

The chain recombines TRBV5-1 with TRBJ2-7; maybe TRBD1 (5 bases). The CDR3 extends over 14 amino acids. The germline gives CDR1 SGHRS, CDR2 YFSETQ. Trimming left V 3 bases short and J 2 bases short, with 12 bases between. The CDR3 DNA reads TGCGCCAGCAGCTCCCCAGGGCGCCCCTACGAGCAGTACTTC. Protein: CASSSPGRPYEQYF.

The chain employs TRBV27 and TRBJ1-1; 9 nucleotides agree with TRBD1. Losses at the gene ends were 6 bases for V and 5 bases for J; bases not matched to a gene: 4. Germline CDR1 reads MNHEY; CDR2 reads SMNVEV (reference sequence). This CDR3 is 13 amino acids long. In DNA, the CDR3 is TGTGCCAGCAGGGGACAGGGAGGAACTGAAGCTTTCTTT. It specifies CASRGQGGTEAFF.

The chain links TRBV5-6 to TRBJ2-7; D may be TRBD1 (6 bases). This CDR3 comprises 16 residues. V shed 3 bases and J shed 3 bases, with 19 bases lying between them. Germline CDR1 SGHDT, CDR2 YYEEEE. CDR3 loop: CASSSRTRGTGYEQYF. In DNA form, the CDR3 reads TGTGCCAGCAGCTCAAGAACCAGGGGAACAGGCTACGAGCAGTACTTC.

This rearrangement joins TRBV19 to TRBJ1-4; the D gene is possibly TRBD1 (5 bases). The length of the CDR3 is 17 residues. Germline CDR1 reads LNHDA; CDR2 reads SQIVND (reference sequence). Trimming stripped 1 base from V and 1 base from J, with 13 bases between. The CDR3: CASSIGRQGGTNEKLFF. The CDR3 nucleotides read TGTGCCAGTAGTATAGGTCGGCAGGGTGGAACTAATGAAAAACTGTTTTTT.

J is TRBJ1-2 and V is TRBV29-1; TRBD1 agrees at 12 bases. CDR3 length equals 14 residues. CDR1 and CDR2 from the germline V gene are SQVTM and ANQGSEA. Unmatched junction bases numbered 3, after V lost 0 bases and J lost 7 bases. The CDR3 spells CSVEDGDRGLGYTF. For the CDR3, the DNA is TGCAGCGTTGAAGATGGGGACAGGGGGCTTGGCTACACCTTC.

The V call is TRBV28, the J call TRBJ2-1; D is unresolved. The germline CDR1 and CDR2 sequences are MDHEN and SYDVKM. The CDR3 covers 14 residues. The ends were cut back, 5 bases at V and 2 bases at J, with 10 bases in the middle. Here the CDR3 DNA reads TGTGCCAGCAGTCTCGTCCAGGCCTACAATGAGCAGTTCTTC. Its translation is CASSLVQAYNEQFF.

The gene calls are TRBV4-2 and TRBJ1-5; 8 bases agree with TRBD1. Germline lookup yields CDR1 LGHNA and CDR2 YNFKEQ. After removal of 3 bases from V and 5 bases from J, the junction contained 9 bases not matched to a gene. The CDR3 extends over 16 amino acids. The CDR3 nucleotides are TGTGCCAGCAGCCAGGACAATTCAGGGGGCGATCAGCCCCAGCATTTT. Translating it yields CASSQDNSGGDQPQHF.

This rearrangement joins TRBV6-1 to TRBJ2-6; D might be TRBD2 (6 bases). This CDR3 has 15 amino acids. From germline, CDR1 is MNHNS and CDR2 SASEGT. V dropped 3 bases and J dropped 0 bases, with 6 bases sitting between them. The CDR3 spells CASSEGGSGANVLTF. The CDR3 DNA follows: TGTGCCAGCAGTGAGGGGGGCTCTGGGGCCAACGTCCTGACTTTC.

The chain's CDR3 is CASSPTGVYGYTF. The CDR3, as DNA: TGTGCCAGCAGCCCGACAGGGGTCTATGGCTACACCTTC. The chain couples TRBV7-2 to TRBJ1-2; 8 nucleotides line up with TRBD1. The germline CDR1 and CDR2 sequences are SGHTA and FQGNSA. V trimming: 5 bases; J trimming: 4 bases; junction bases outside the gene matches: 3. CDR3 length: 13 residues.

This chain uses TRBV9 with TRBJ2-5; weak D call: TRBD1 (6 bases). V was pared by 1 base and J by 1 base, with 14 bases between. The CDR3 totals 16 residues. Germline loops: CDR1 SGDLS, CDR2 YYNGEE. As DNA, the CDR3 is TGTGCCAGCAGCGTAAGTAGACAGGCCCGCCAAGAGACCCAGTACTTC. It specifies CASSVSRQARQETQYF.

The chain couples TRBV4-3 to TRBJ2-1; 7 nucleotides match TRBD2. The CDR3 totals 16 residues. V trimming: 1 base; J trimming: 3 bases; junction bases outside the gene matches: 6. CDR1 and CDR2 from the germline V gene are LGHNA and YSLEER. CDR3 sequence reads: CASSQGWLADYNEQFF. The DNA for the CDR3 is TGCGCCAGCAGCCAAGGTTGGCTAGCGGACTACAATGAGCAGTTCTTC.

V usage is TRBV11-2 and J usage is TRBJ1-4, with TRBD1 matching 11 bases. The CDR3 totals 15 residues. The ends lost 5 bases at V and 7 bases at J; junction bases unmatched: 6. Germline V lookup: CDR1 SGHAT, CDR2 FQNNGV. CDR3 sequence (DNA): TGTGCCAGCAGCACCTGGACAGGGGGCGGTGAAAAACTGTTTTTT. Residues: CASSTWTGGGEKLFF.

The chain recombines TRBV5-4 with TRBJ1-1, with 9 bases aligning to TRBD1. CDR3 length equals 13 residues. From germline, CDR1 is SGHNT and CDR2 YYREEE (reference sequence). The ends lost 5 bases at V and 4 bases at J; junction bases unmatched: 3. The CDR3 coding sequence is TGTGCCAGCAGTAAGACAGGGGGCACTGAAGCTTTCTTT. Translation gives CASSKTGGTEAFF.

The J gene is TRBJ2-1, the V gene TRBV28; 8 bases align to TRBD2. The CDR3 sequence is 13 residues long. V gave up 2 bases and J gave up 12 bases; unmatched junction bases: 6. The germline V gene has CDR1 MDHEN and CDR2 SYDVKM. CDR3 coding DNA: TGTGCCAGCAGTTTAGGCGGCGGGAGGCCGCAGTTCTTC. It specifies CASSLGGGRPQFF.